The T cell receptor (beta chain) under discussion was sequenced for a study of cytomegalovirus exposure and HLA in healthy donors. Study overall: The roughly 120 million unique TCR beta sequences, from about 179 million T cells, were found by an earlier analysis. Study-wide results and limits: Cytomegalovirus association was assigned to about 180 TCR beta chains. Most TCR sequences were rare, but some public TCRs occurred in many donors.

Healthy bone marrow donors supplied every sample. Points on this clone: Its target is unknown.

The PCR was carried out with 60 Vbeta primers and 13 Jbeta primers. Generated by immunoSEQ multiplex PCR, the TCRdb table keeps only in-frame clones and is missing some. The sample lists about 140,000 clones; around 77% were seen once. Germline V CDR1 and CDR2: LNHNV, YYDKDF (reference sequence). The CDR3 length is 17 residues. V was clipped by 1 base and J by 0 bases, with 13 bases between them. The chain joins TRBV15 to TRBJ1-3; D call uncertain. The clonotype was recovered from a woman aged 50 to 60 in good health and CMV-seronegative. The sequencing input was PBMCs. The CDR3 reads CATSRVTIPSSGNTIYF. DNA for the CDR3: TGTGCCACCAGCAGAGTAACCATTCCGAGCTCTGGAAACACCATATATTTT.